This T cell receptor beta chain was obtained from a study of T-cell memory formation after mild COVID-19. CDR3 length: 13 amino acids. V lost 3 bases and J 8 bases, leaving 10 bases between the germline ends. Germline loops: CDR1 SGHAT, CDR2 FQNNGV. Study results and limitations: The pre-infection memory compartment contained some responding clones, suggesting cross-reactive memory joined. CD4/CD8 balance characterized clones contracting day 15 to 85, and CD4+ skew characterized later expanders.

For this clonotype: As yet, its antigen is unknown.

TCRdb re-called the 5' RACE reads with MiXCR, one entry per CDR3 protein. The sample holds 380,000 or so distinct CDR3 sequences, roughly 13% seen once. The chain employs TRBV11-2 and TRBJ1-4; possibly TRBD1 for D (5 bases). The sample comprised PBMCs or a T cell subset sorted from them (not recorded which). The TCR sequence derives from a man aged 18 to 29 who had mild COVID-19 (a few samples of this study predate the infection). Cell type and time point are not known. The CDR3: CASSFGGGEKLFF. CDR3 bases: TGTGCCAGCAGCTTCGGGGGAGGAGAAAAACTGTTTTTT.